A single T cell receptor (beta chain) is shown here with its context. This receptor's antigen is unknown. No base-level quality is on record; no much larger clone is a single base apart. These data come from a study of CD8+ T cells in alopecia areata (dated by TCRdb to 2016 to 2019). About the investigation overall: In both human patients and the C3H/HeJ mouse model, the study applied high-throughput TCRbeta sequencing to look at T cell clonal expansion in alopecia areata. In humans, TCRbeta sequencing was performed on scalp tissue and on sorted CD4+ and CD8+ peripheral blood T cells from healthy controls and from patients with patchy or totalis/universalis alopecia areata. Scalp clonality was compared among normal scalp (n=4), patchy alopecia areata scalp (n=8), and alopecia totalis/universalis scalp (n=8). The RNA source kit depended on sample type: the PAXgene miRNA kit for fixed scalp, the miRNeasy kit for PBMCs, and the RNeasy kit for mouse skin. TCRbeta CDR3 regions were amplified by immunoSEQ multiplex PCR using 35 Vbeta forward and 13 Jbeta reverse primers. Summary of the overall study and its limitations: Resident alphabeta T cells in normal human skin are also sequenced, complicating scalp TCR repertoire analysis, unlike mouse skin dominated by gammadelta T cells. Compared with normal scalp, lesional scalp had higher clonality and more expanded CD8+ clones, particularly in alopecia totalis/universalis, a pattern that suggests antigenic drive. TCR sequences shared between patients were less clear than in mice, possibly partly because of HLA diversity in the patient population.

The method behind the library was the immunoSEQ multiplex PCR assay. RNA was extracted from all samples and reverse transcribed into cDNA, which served as template for TCR sequencing. SuperScript III was used for first-strand cDNA synthesis, primed with a 2:1 mix of oligo-dT and random hexamers. Amplification bias was assessed with a synthetic immune receptor repertoire, and residual bias was removed computationally. The authors processed their data as follows. After raw reads were preprocessed to remove errors, the CDR3 was defined following IMGT conventions as running from the conserved cysteine to phenylalanine. Clonality was calculated as 1 minus Shannon entropy normalized by log2 of the number of productive unique TCRs. Scalp TCRbeta sequences were cross-referenced with sorted blood CD4 and CD8 repertoires so that the CD4 or CD8 identity of scalp clones could be inferred. This is the immuneACCESS table as TCRdb keeps it, with only in-frame sequences that have V and J called. A part of the clones is gone; compared with another copy, unresolved V genes explain less than half, and the rest is unexplained. The V and J calls and clone size are taken from that table; D and trimming were inferred from the DNA. The sample table lists some 25,000 clones, around 56% of them with a count of one. Roughly 29% of the sample rests with the top ten.

Lesional scalp punch biopsies and peripheral blood were obtained from alopecia areata patients. After PBMCs were isolated by density centrifugation and stained for CD3, CD4 and CD8, a FACSAria was used to sort CD4+ and CD8+ T cells. Alopecia areata patients who were not treated were recruited through a multicenter biomarker study. Blood CD8+ T cells from about 5 biomarker-study patients were further sorted into NKG2D-low and NKG2D-high fractions. The germline V gene sets CDR1 to SGDLS and CDR2 to YYNGEE. The CDR3 starts with the cysteine, ends with the phenylalanine, and has 14 residues. Of the read, only the CDR3 DNA is kept; its 42 bases are in frame from base 1. The germline ends are 16 bases apart after V is trimmed by 4 bases and J by 8 bases.

The V and J genes are TRBV9 and TRBJ2-1, with TRBD2 perhaps the D gene, on 6 matching bases. The TCR comes from a human donor with alopecia areata. The sample taken for sequencing was NKG2D-high CD8+ T cells sorted from blood. What the cell subset or site label conveys for this sample: sorted CD8+ NKG2D-high blood T cells. The DNA sequence is TGTGCCAGCAGCCCTGTAAAGGCTAGCGATGAGCAGTTCTTC. Its product reads: CASSPVKASDEQFF.